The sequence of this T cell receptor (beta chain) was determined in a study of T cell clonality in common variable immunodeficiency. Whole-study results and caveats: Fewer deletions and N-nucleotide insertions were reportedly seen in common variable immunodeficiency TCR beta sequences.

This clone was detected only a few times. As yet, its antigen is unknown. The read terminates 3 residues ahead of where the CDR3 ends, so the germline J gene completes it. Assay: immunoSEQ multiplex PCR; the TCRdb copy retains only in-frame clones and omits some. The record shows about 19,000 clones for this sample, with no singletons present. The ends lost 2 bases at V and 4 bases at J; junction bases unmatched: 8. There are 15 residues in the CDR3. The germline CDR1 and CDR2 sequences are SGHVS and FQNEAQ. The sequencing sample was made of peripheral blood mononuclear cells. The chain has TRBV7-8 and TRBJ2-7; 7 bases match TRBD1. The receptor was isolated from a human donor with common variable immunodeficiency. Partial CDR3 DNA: TGTGCCAGCAGCTTATCGTCGGGACAGTTATACGAG. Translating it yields CASSLSSGQLYE. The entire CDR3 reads CASSLSSGQLYEQYF.